The 28 T cell receptor beta chains below come from one sample, sequenced in a study of cytomegalovirus exposure and HLA in healthy donors. In the PCR, 60 Vbeta and 13 Jbeta primers were used. Produced via immunoSEQ multiplex PCR; TCRdb's table is partial and in-frame only. Found here are around 150,000 clones, approximately 80% of them singletons; the top ten hold 1.4% to 1.5%. The specimen was PBMCs. Every receptor here comes from a man aged 30-40 years in good health and CMV-seropositive.

This sequence joins TRBV9 and TRBJ1-6; D gene unclear. V lost 2 bases to trimming and J lost 4 bases, with 7 bases between them. From germline, CDR1 is SGDLS and CDR2 YYNGEE. The CDR3 is made up of 14 amino acids. The CDR3 region is CASSVGGYNSPLHF. Written as DNA, the CDR3 is TGTGCCAGCAGCGTCGGTGGTTATAATTCACCCCTCCACTTT.

This clone was counted between two and nine times. The V and J genes are TRBV6-5 and TRBJ1-1; D is unresolved. The ends were cut back, 7 bases at V and 3 bases at J, with 15 bases in the middle. CDR3 length equals 14 residues. CDR1 and CDR2 from the germline V gene are MNHEY and SVGAGI. The chain's CDR3 is CASTPGWGDTEAFF. DNA for the CDR3: TGTGCCAGCACCCCGGGTTGGGGAGACACTGAAGCTTTCTTT.

This clone was counted a few times. The CDR3 coding sequence is TGTGCCAGCAGCCCCCCCCCTTGGGGTAGCGGGAGGGCCAAAAACATTCAGTACTTC. Translated, it gives CASSPPPWGSGRAKNIQYF. The chain recombines TRBV11-2 with TRBJ2-4, with 10 bases aligning to TRBD2. After removal of 5 bases from V and 1 base from J, the junction contained 14 bases not matched to a gene. CDR1 SGHAT and CDR2 FQNNGV come from the germline V gene. The CDR3 is 19 amino acids.

V gene TRBV6-5 combines with J gene TRBJ1-5, with a weak D call TRBD1 (6 bases). CDR1 MNHEY and CDR2 SVGAGI come from the germline V gene. V lost 4 bases and J 2 bases, leaving 12 bases between the germline ends. The CDR3 length is 15 residues. This CDR3 reads CASSFRGSGNQPQHF. Written as DNA, the CDR3 is TGTGCCAGCAGTTTCAGGGGATCGGGCAATCAGCCCCAGCATTTT.

This chain links TRBV28 with TRBJ2-7; 7 bases are shared with TRBD2. The CDR3 length is 18 residues. CDR1 is MDHEN, CDR2 SYDVKM, per germline. Trimming cost V 6 bases and J 3 bases; bases outside gene matches: 20. The CDR3 here is CASRFTGGGTYEGYEQYF. For the CDR3, the DNA is TGTGCCAGCAGATTTACGGGGGGTGGGACCTACGAAGGCTACGAGCAGTACTTC.

The rearrangement joins TRBV9 to TRBJ2-2; 13 nucleotides line up with TRBD2. V lost 3 bases to trimming and J lost 5 bases; unmatched junction nucleotides: 4. The germline V gene encodes CDR1 SGDLS and CDR2 YYNGEE. CDR3 size: 16 residues. The CDR3 nucleotides are TGTGCCAGCAGCGCCGGACTAGCGGGGGCGACCGGGGAGCTGTTTTTT. Amino acids: CASSAGLAGATGELFF. The entire variable domain, with the rest obtained from reference TRBV9 and TRBJ2-2, is as follows: DSGVTQTPKHLITATGQRVTLRCSPRSGDLSVYWYQQSLDQGLQFLIQYYNGEERAKGNILERFSAQQFPDLHSELNLSSLELGDSALYFCASSAGLAGATGELFFGEGSRLTVL.

This chain connects TRBV5-1 to TRBJ1-4, with a possible D match to TRBD1 (5 bases). The length of the CDR3 is 16 residues. Trimming removed 4 bases at V and 4 bases at J, with 17 bases between. CDR1 is SGHRS, CDR2 YFSETQ, per germline. The CDR3 reads CASSPNTDSYNEKLFF. As DNA, the CDR3 is TGCGCCAGCAGCCCAAACACAGACAGTTATAATGAAAAACTGTTTTTT.

The gene calls are TRBV11-3 and TRBJ2-2; the match to TRBD1 covers 7 bases. Trimming removed 5 bases from V and 6 bases from J; junction bases left unmatched: 12. The CDR3 extends over 16 amino acids. Per the germline V gene, CDR1 is SGHNT and CDR2 is YENEEA. The CDR3, as DNA: TGTGCCAGCAGCACCCACAGGGGACCCCCTCCCGGGGAGCTGTTTTTT. Its translation: CASSTHRGPPPGELFF.

This clone was observed a single time. This chain connects TRBV15 to TRBJ2-1; 10 bases match TRBD2. This CDR3 has 16 amino acids. V shed 3 bases, J shed 3 bases, and the junction held 5 bases outside the gene matches. From germline, CDR1 is LNHNV and CDR2 YYDKDF (reference sequence). This CDR3 is CATSSNTSGIYNEQFF. CDR3 coding DNA: TGTGCCACCAGCAGTAATACTAGCGGGATCTACAATGAGCAGTTCTTC.

The V call is TRBV7-9, the J call TRBJ2-3; weak D call: TRBD2 (6 bases). V was trimmed by 5 bases and J by 1 base, leaving 13 bases between them. The germline V gene encodes CDR1 SEHNR and CDR2 FQNEAQ (reference sequence). This CDR3 has 15 residues. CDR3 protein: CASSLSGTGTDTQYF. The CDR3 DNA is TGTGCCAGCAGCCTTTCCGGGACTGGCACAGATACGCAGTATTTT. Full variable domain (outside the CDR3, taken from reference TRBV7-9 and TRBJ2-3): DTGVSQNPRHKITKRGQNVTFRCDPISEHNRLYWYRQTLGQGPEFLTYFQNEAQLEKSRLLSDRFSAERPKGSFSTLEIQRTEQGDSAMYLCASSLSGTGTDTQYFGPGTRLTVL.

This CDR3 is CASSYHGGSGGDTQYF. CDR3 DNA: TGTGCCAGCAGTTACCACGGGGGGTCTGGCGGTGATACGCAGTATTTT. This chain uses TRBV6-5 with TRBJ2-3, with 7 positions matching TRBD2. CDR3 length: 16 amino acids. V lost 2 bases, J lost 6 bases, and 11 bases stayed unmatched. Looked up from germline, CDR1 is MNHEY and CDR2 is SVGAGI.

The V call is TRBV7-2, the J call TRBJ1-2, with D perhaps matching TRBD1 (5 bases). This CDR3 spans 15 amino acids. V was trimmed by 0 bases and J by 8 bases, leaving 16 bases between them. Per the germline V gene, CDR1 is SGHTA and CDR2 is FQGNSA. Here the CDR3 reads CASSLAPPGPRGYTF. The CDR3 coding sequence is TGTGCCAGCAGCTTAGCGCCGCCAGGGCCACGGGGCTACACCTTC.

The V call is TRBV5-1, the J call TRBJ1-4; perhaps TRBD1 as D (6 bases). Germline V gives CDR1 SGHRS, CDR2 YFSETQ. Trimming took 2 bases from V and 8 from J, leaving 19 bases between them. This CDR3 is built from 16 residues. The CDR3 here is CASSLGHRVEREKLFF. Here the CDR3 DNA reads TGCGCCAGCAGCTTAGGGCACAGGGTAGAAAGGGAAAAACTGTTTTTT.

V and J are TRBV28 and TRBJ2-2, with a tentative D call TRBD2 (6 bases). Germline V lookup: CDR1 MDHEN, CDR2 SYDVKM. CDR3 length: 13 residues. Trimming shortened V by 7 bases and J by 4 bases, and 10 bases separated the two germline ends. The CDR3 is CASMGLGTGELFF. Written as DNA, the CDR3 is TGTGCCAGCATGGGACTGGGCACCGGGGAGCTGTTTTTT.

This chain connects TRBV18 to TRBJ2-5, with 9 bases identical to TRBD1. The CDR3 covers 16 residues. V lost 0 bases to trimming and J lost 6 bases; unmatched junction nucleotides: 8. The V gene's germline CDR1 is KGHSH and CDR2 LQKENI. The CDR3 DNA sequence: TGTGCCAGCTCACCACCACTGGGACAGGGTTCGAAGACCCAGTACTTC. This translates into CASSPPLGQGSKTQYF.

In this sample, this clone turned up once. The CDR3 nucleotides are TGTGCCAGCAGACCCGGACAGGGTAGGGTAGATACGCAGTATTTT. It yields the protein CASRPGQGRVDTQYF. V usage is TRBV2 and J usage is TRBJ2-3; 8 nucleotides agree with TRBD1. There are 15 residues in the CDR3. J was trimmed by 5 bases and V by 6 bases; bases with no gene match: 10. The V gene's germline CDR1 is SNHLY and CDR2 FYNNEI.

This clone was seen just once. This chain uses TRBV6-1 with TRBJ1-1, with D possibly being TRBD1 (5 bases). V was cut by 4 bases and J by 3 bases, with 9 bases left in between. The germline gives CDR1 MNHNS, CDR2 SASEGT. The CDR3 runs 13 residues. CDR3 sequence reads: CASSVQGDTEAFF. The CDR3 DNA is TGTGCCAGCAGTGTTCAAGGGGACACTGAAGCTTTCTTT.

This clone has only a few counts. CDR3 in amino acids: CSADRARRGEAFF. Written as DNA, the CDR3 is TGCAGCGCTGACAGGGCGCGAAGGGGTGAAGCTTTCTTT. The genes are TRBV29-1 and TRBJ1-1; 7 positions match TRBD1. The CDR3 extends over 13 amino acids. Germline trimming cut 7 bases from V and 7 bases from J; bases unmatched to any gene: 12. CDR1 is SQVTM, CDR2 ANQGSEA, per germline.

The rearrangement links TRBV2 to TRBJ2-4; 11 positions match TRBD1. The CDR3 loop spans 15 amino acids. V shed 6 bases and J 6 bases; nucleotides not matched to a gene: 7. CDR1 and CDR2 from the germline V gene are SNHLY and FYNNEI. CDR3: CASRNPGQGVNIQYF. The CDR3 nucleotides are TGTGCCAGCAGGAATCCGGGACAGGGGGTAAACATTCAGTACTTC.

The V gene is TRBV28, the J gene TRBJ1-2; TRBD1 matches 11 bases. V lost 5 bases to trimming and J lost 8 bases; unmatched junction nucleotides: 16. Germline V gives CDR1 MDHEN, CDR2 SYDVKM. The CDR3 is 17 amino acids. The CDR3 nucleotides read TGTGCCAGCAGTGCCCAGGGGACAGGGGGGCCTCTTGGGGGCTACACCTTC. It is translated as CASSAQGTGGPLGGYTF.

The CDR3 loop is CASSFTGTSGNTIYF. CDR3 DNA sequence: TGTGCCAGCAGCTTTACAGGTACCTCTGGAAACACCATATATTTT. The chain recombines TRBV7-9 with TRBJ1-3; possibly TRBD1 for D (5 bases). V lost 3 bases and J lost 0, with 9 bases in between. The CDR3 totals 15 residues. Germline values: CDR1 SEHNR, CDR2 FQNEAQ (reference sequence).

The chain carries TRBV7-3 and TRBJ2-3, with 8 positions matching TRBD2. CDR3 length equals 17 residues. V was clipped by 4 bases and J by 0 bases; unmatched bases: 9. The germline CDR1 and CDR2 sequences are SGHTA and FQGTGA. In DNA form, the CDR3 reads TGTGCCAGCAGCTCAACCCCCCTAGCGGGTAGCACAGATACGCAGTATTTT. Protein sequence: CASSSTPLAGSTDTQYF.

This clone was detected only a few times. The gene calls are TRBV6-5 and TRBJ1-1, with D maybe TRBD1 (5 bases). The CDR3 loop spans 12 amino acids. Trimming removed 5 bases from V and 7 bases from J, with 11 bases in between. CDR1 and CDR2 from the germline V gene are MNHEY and SVGAGI. This CDR3 is CASSEGHSEAFF. Here the CDR3 DNA reads TGTGCCAGCAGTGAAGGACACAGTGAAGCTTTCTTT.

The chain uses TRBV5-1 and TRBJ2-3, with 7 bases identical to TRBD1. V dropped 4 bases and J dropped 0; count of bases not matched to a gene: 8. Germline loops: CDR1 SGHRS, CDR2 YFSETQ. The CDR3 is 16 residues long. For the CDR3, the DNA is TGCGCCAGCAGCGTCGGGACAGCCACTAGCACAGATACGCAGTATTTT. Its protein is CASSVGTATSTDTQYF.

The V call is TRBV7-7, the J call TRBJ2-3; D is perhaps TRBD2 (5 bases). CDR1 SSHAT and CDR2 FNYEAQ come from the germline V gene (reference sequence). Trimming shortened V by 5 bases and J by 3 bases, and 15 bases separated the two germline ends. CDR3 size: 15 residues. The CDR3 coding sequence is TGTGCCAGCAGCCCTCTTGGGAGTGGGACAGATACGCAGTATTTT. Translation gives CASSPLGSGTDTQYF.

This clone turned up a few times. The rearrangement links TRBV2 to TRBJ1-5; possible D gene TRBD1, 6 bases. The CDR3 contains 17 residues. V gave up 1 base and J gave up 3 bases, with 16 bases separating them. CDR1 is SNHLY, CDR2 FYNNEI, per germline. The CDR3 DNA follows: TGTGCCAGCAGTGAAGAACAGGGCCGGGGGGTCAATCAGCCCCAGCATTTT. It codes for CASSEEQGRGVNQPQHF.

V usage is TRBV5-1 and J usage is TRBJ2-1; perhaps TRBD2 as D (7 bases). The ends were cut back, 0 bases at V and 10 bases at J, with 17 bases in the middle. The CDR3 totals 15 residues. Looked up from germline, CDR1 is SGHRS and CDR2 is YFSETQ. The CDR3 loop is CASSLGGGGAVEQFF. CDR3 DNA sequence: TGCGCCAGCAGCTTGGGGGGGGGCGGGGCAGTCGAGCAGTTCTTC.

The rearrangement joins TRBV28 to TRBJ2-1; 10 bases fit TRBD2. Germline V lookup: CDR1 MDHEN, CDR2 SYDVKM. The CDR3 sequence is 15 residues long. The junction had 14 bases not matched to a gene; V was cut back by 11 bases and J by 7 bases. CDR3: CAAHGLSGRDNEQFF. The CDR3, as DNA: TGTGCCGCCCACGGATTGAGCGGGAGGGATAATGAGCAGTTCTTC.